The 29 T cell receptor beta chains presented below share a single source sample, sequenced in a study of shared clonotypes between healthy human individuals. Repertoires were generated with immunoSEQ multiplex PCR, while TCRdb's copy carries only in-frame clones and drops some. Among over 2 million clones listed, around 95% were seen once. Source material: naive CD4+ T cells sorted from blood. Regarding subset: CD45RA+ positively selected. These TCRs come from a man younger than 30 in good health.

In the case of this clone: The same CDR3 is also encoded by other DNA sequences in this sample. J is TRBJ1-1 and V is TRBV7-9; D unresolved. The ends were cut back, 1 base at V and 2 bases at J, with 5 bases in the middle. Germline V gene lookup returns CDR1 SEHNR and CDR2 FQNEAQ (reference sequence). The CDR3 is 13 amino acids. The CDR3 region is CASSLDANTEAFF. In DNA form, the CDR3 reads TGTGCCAGCAGCTTAGATGCCAACACTGAAGCTTTCTTT.

There are a few counts of this clone. Sequence at one end of the junction differs from germline and may be a read error. The rearrangement uses TRBV5-1 and TRBJ1-6; D not certain. Germline V gives CDR1 SGHRS, CDR2 YFSETQ. This CDR3 has 13 residues. The CDR3 DNA reads TGCGCCAGCAGCTTGGCCTATGATTCACCCCTCCACTTT. Its translation is CASSLAYDSPLHF.

The chain links TRBV7-9 to TRBJ1-3; D not certain. V lost 5 bases and J 4 bases, leaving 15 bases between the germline ends. Germline V gene data show CDR1 as SEHNR and CDR2 as FQNEAQ (reference sequence). The CDR3 is made up of 15 amino acids. The DNA of the CDR3 is TGTGCCAGCAGCCCCACCGCGGGCAAAGGAAACACCATATATTTT. This translates into CASSPTAGKGNTIYF.

The V call is TRBV4-1, the J call TRBJ2-2; D not resolved. Looked up from germline, CDR1 is MGHRA and CDR2 is YSYEKL. The CDR3 is made up of 15 amino acids. Trimming took off 2 bases at V and 6 bases at J, with 13 bases between the two ends. The CDR3 is CASSQPYSVSGELFF. The CDR3 DNA reads TGCGCCAGCAGCCAACCTTACAGTGTCTCCGGGGAGCTGTTTTTT.

The V call is TRBV30, the J call TRBJ1-1; tentative D call: TRBD1 (5 bases). CDR3 size: 16 residues. CDR1 and CDR2 (germline): GTSNPN, SVGIG (reference sequence). The ends were cut back, 5 bases at V and 0 bases at J, with 19 bases in the middle. Here the CDR3 reads CAWADQGRFMNTEAFF. The DNA for the CDR3 is TGTGCCTGGGCCGATCAGGGTAGGTTCATGAACACTGAAGCTTTCTTT.

This clone is a singleton in its sample. V and J are TRBV18 and TRBJ1-2; 12 bases fit TRBD1. Unmatched junction bases numbered 5, after V lost 2 bases and J lost 4 bases. Germline values: CDR1 KGHSH, CDR2 LQKENI. This CDR3 spans 16 amino acids. The CDR3, as DNA: TGTGCCAGCTCACCAGCCGGGACAGGGGGCTCCTATGGCTACACCTTC. This gives the protein CASSPAGTGGSYGYTF.

The chain joins TRBV7-9 to TRBJ2-3; no firm D call. Trimming removed 6 bases from V and 2 bases from J, with 12 bases in between. Germline CDR1 is SEHNR and CDR2 is FQNEAQ (reference sequence). The CDR3 runs 14 residues. The CDR3 nucleotides read TGTGCCAGCAGGTGGGAAACTCCCACAGATACGCAGTATTTT. Amino acids: CASRWETPTDTQYF.

V gene TRBV12-5 combines with J gene TRBJ2-1, with D tentatively TRBD2 (7 bases). Germline CDR1 is LGHNT and CDR2 is FRNRAP. This CDR3 comprises 14 residues. The V end lost 7 bases, the J end lost 10 bases, and 20 bases lay between the germline ends. CDR3 sequence reads: CASAPRGHPKEQFF. As DNA, the CDR3 is TGTGCTAGTGCCCCGCGGGGGCACCCCAAGGAGCAGTTCTTC.

The rearrangement joins TRBV10-1 to TRBJ2-5, with no clear D. V lost 4 bases, J lost 4 bases, and 16 bases lay in between. This CDR3 region has 15 residues. Germline loops: CDR1 WNHNN, CDR2 SYGVQD (reference sequence). CDR3 sequence (DNA): TGCGCCAGCAGTGCTCACCCCGCGTGGGGAGAGACCCAGTACTTC. It yields the protein CASSAHPAWGETQYF.

Ten or more counts support this clone. This chain uses TRBV20-1 with TRBJ1-2; D gene uncertain. The V end lost 4 bases, the J end lost 4 bases, and 7 bases lay between the germline ends. Germline V gene lookup returns CDR1 DFQATT and CDR2 SNEGSKA (reference sequence). The CDR3 covers 11 residues. This chain's CDR3 is CSATALYGYTF. CDR3 nucleotide sequence: TGCAGTGCTACGGCCCTCTATGGCTACACCTTC.

This clone has only one observation. V and J are TRBV10-3 and TRBJ1-3; no clear D gene. The CDR3 is made up of 14 amino acids. Germline V gene sequence: CDR1 ENHRY, CDR2 SYGVKD. The V end lost 1 base, the J end lost 4 bases, and 8 bases lay between the germline ends. CDR3 protein: CAISEYDTGNTIYF. CDR3 DNA: TGTGCCATCAGTGAGTACGACACCGGAAACACCATATATTTT.

This clone was detected only once. The rearrangement links TRBV18 to TRBJ1-2; the D gene is possibly TRBD1 (5 bases). Germline CDR1 and CDR2: KGHSH and LQKENI. Trimming took off 3 bases at V and 7 bases at J, with 15 bases between the two ends. The CDR3 consists of 14 residues. CDR3 region: CASSPGTMGTGYTF. DNA of the CDR3: TGTGCCAGCTCACCTGGGACTATGGGTACTGGCTACACCTTC.

The chain employs TRBV7-9 and TRBJ1-1; D perhaps matches TRBD1 (6 bases). Between the trimmed V and J ends, which lost 5 bases and 3 bases, there was a span of 16 bases. The CDR3 contains 15 residues. From germline, CDR1 is SEHNR and CDR2 FQNEAQ (reference sequence). The CDR3 DNA follows: TGTGCCAGCAGCGTAAACAGGGTGTTCGACACTGAAGCTTTCTTT. Translating gives CASSVNRVFDTEAFF.

V is TRBV28 and J is TRBJ2-7; 9 nucleotides line up with TRBD2. J was trimmed by 2 bases and V by 5 bases; bases with no gene match: 10. Per the germline V gene, CDR1 is MDHEN and CDR2 is SYDVKM. The CDR3 consists of 16 residues. CDR3 nucleotides: TGTGCCAGCAGTCCGAATCTAGCGGGGAGTCCCTACGAGCAGTACTTC. Translation gives CASSPNLAGSPYEQYF. The whole variable domain, remainder taken from reference TRBV28 and TRBJ2-7, is DVKVTQSSRYLVKRTGEKVFLECVQDMDHENMFWYRQDPGLGLRLIYFSYDVKMKEKGDIPEGYSVSREKKERFSLILESASTNQTSMYLCASSPNLAGSPYEQYFGPGTRLTVT.

This clone occurred a few times. The CDR3: CSVLTSPRGEQYF. The DNA of the CDR3 is TGCAGCGTCCTGACAAGTCCAAGGGGCGAGCAGTACTTC. The chain recombines TRBV29-1 with TRBJ2-5; D is perhaps TRBD1 (5 bases). The J call may be in error: the DNA end matches TRBJ2-7 better. The germline V gene encodes CDR1 SQVTM and CDR2 ANQGSEA. The CDR3 runs 13 residues.

The gene calls are TRBV7-9 and TRBJ2-1; 12 bases fit TRBD2. Germline V gives CDR1 SEHNR, CDR2 FQNEAQ (reference sequence). The CDR3 contains 15 residues. V trimming: 6 bases; J trimming: 6 bases; junction bases outside the gene matches: 6. This chain's CDR3 is CASSHGLAGSNEQFF. CDR3 nucleotide sequence: TGTGCCAGCAGTCACGGACTAGCGGGGAGCAATGAGCAGTTCTTC.

The V and J genes are TRBV7-8 and TRBJ2-7; 9 nucleotides line up with TRBD2. With 6 bases clipped from V and 0 bases from J, the junction kept 12 bases outside the gene matches. The CDR3 runs to 17 residues. Germline-derived CDR1 and CDR2 are SGHVS and FQNEAQ. The CDR3 here is CASSSSRASGDSYEQYF. Here the CDR3 DNA reads TGTGCCAGCAGTTCTAGCCGGGCTAGCGGGGACTCCTACGAGCAGTACTTC.

The chain uses TRBV6-1 and TRBJ1-1, with a tentative D call TRBD1 (5 bases). The CDR3 has 16 amino acids. Germline-derived CDR1 and CDR2 are MNHNS and SASEGT. V gave up 3 bases and J gave up 2 bases, with 16 bases separating them. The CDR3 loop reads CASSDRRGNLNTEAFF. In nucleotides, the CDR3 is TGTGCCAGCAGTGATCGACGGGGCAATCTCAACACTGAAGCTTTCTTT.

This chain uses TRBV18 with TRBJ2-7; 8 positions agree with TRBD1. The CDR3 is 14 amino acids. Trimming at V came to 1 base and at J to 5 bases, leaving 4 bases not matched to a gene. Germline lookup yields CDR1 KGHSH and CDR2 LQKENI. This CDR3 is CASSPQQGADEQYF. CDR3 bases: TGTGCCAGCTCACCACAGCAGGGGGCGGACGAGCAGTACTTC.

V usage is TRBV19 and J usage is TRBJ2-6, with 7 bases fitting TRBD1. Germline V gene lookup returns CDR1 LNHDA and CDR2 SQIVND (reference sequence). The junction had 2 bases not matched to a gene; V was cut back by 4 bases and J by 2 bases. CDR3 size: 15 residues. CDR3: CASSTTGAGANVLTF. The DNA of the CDR3 is TGTGCCAGTAGTACAACAGGGGCTGGGGCCAACGTCCTGACTTTC.

V gene TRBV6-5 combines with J gene TRBJ1-2; 8 nucleotides match TRBD1. Per germline, CDR1 MNHEY and CDR2 SVGAGI. The CDR3 is made up of 15 amino acids. V was clipped by 4 bases and J by 2 bases; unmatched bases: 6. The CDR3 loop reads CASSSIWTGNYGYTF. DNA of the CDR3: TGTGCCAGCAGTTCGATCTGGACAGGGAACTATGGCTACACCTTC.

The rearrangement joins TRBV19 to TRBJ1-2; 7 bases map to TRBD1. The germline CDR1 and CDR2 sequences are LNHDA and SQIVND (reference sequence). Losses at the gene ends were 3 bases for V and 8 bases for J; bases not matched to a gene: 9. This CDR3 is 14 amino acids long. The CDR3 nucleotides are TGTGCCAGTAGTATCACAGGGGAAAGGTTCGGCTACACCTTC. Translating it yields CASSITGERFGYTF.

This chain joins TRBV6-5 and TRBJ2-7; D is possibly TRBD2 (5 bases). Between the trimmed V and J ends, which lost 2 bases and 5 bases, there was a span of 16 bases. Germline CDR1 MNHEY, CDR2 SVGAGI. The CDR3 is 15 amino acids. The CDR3 nucleotides read TGTGCCAGCAGTTACAAGGGCGGACCGGGGAACGAGCAGTACTTC. Its translation is CASSYKGGPGNEQYF.

The genes are TRBV6-1 and TRBJ1-6; perhaps TRBD1 as D (5 bases). Trimming removed 10 bases at V and 1 base at J, with 11 bases between. CDR1 is MNHNS and CDR2 is SASEGT in the germline V gene. The CDR3 runs 14 residues. DNA of the CDR3: TGTGCCACCAGGGAGAGTTCCTATAATTCACCCCTCCACTTT. Its protein product is CATRESSYNSPLHF.

The sample holds one count of this clone. J is TRBJ2-7 and V is TRBV28, with 7 bases fitting TRBD1. This CDR3 spans 15 amino acids. Germline V lookup: CDR1 MDHEN, CDR2 SYDVKM. The V gene end was trimmed by 6 bases and the J gene end by 4 bases; junction bases not matched to a gene: 12. Here the CDR3 reads CASSWTGLIEYEQYF. CDR3 bases: TGTGCCAGCAGCTGGACAGGCCTGATAGAGTACGAGCAGTACTTC.

The chain carries TRBV27 and TRBJ2-7; perhaps TRBD1 as D (5 bases). V dropped 2 bases and J dropped 6 bases, with 14 bases sitting between them. The CDR3 length is 14 residues. CDR1 and CDR2 (germline): MNHEY, SMNVEV (reference sequence). In DNA, the CDR3 is TGTGCCAGCAGTTTAGGGGCAGGGCCGTTCGAGCAGTACTTC. The encoded protein is CASSLGAGPFEQYF.

With respect to this clone: Other DNA sequences in the same sample also yield this CDR3. The chain links TRBV6-1 to TRBJ2-7; D perhaps matches TRBD1 (6 bases). V dropped 2 bases and J dropped 2 bases, with 10 bases sitting between them. Germline V CDR1 and CDR2: MNHNS, SASEGT. The CDR3 spans 14 residues. In DNA form, the CDR3 reads TGTGCCAGCAGTGAACAGGGGCAGACCTACGAGCAGTACTTC. It specifies CASSEQGQTYEQYF.

The chain recombines TRBV19 with TRBJ2-3; either TRBD1 or TRBD2 may supply D (5 bases each). Germline lookup yields CDR1 LNHDA and CDR2 SQIVND (reference sequence). V lost 3 bases, J lost 2 bases, and 9 bases lay in between. The CDR3 totals 14 residues. The CDR3 region has the DNA TGTGCCAGTAGTATGGGACGTGTCACAGATACGCAGTATTTT. Its translation: CASSMGRVTDTQYF.

The chain uses TRBV4-1 and TRBJ2-3, with D unresolved. The CDR3 is made up of 14 amino acids. Trimming took off 0 bases at V and 5 bases at J, with 9 bases between the two ends. Germline CDR1 and CDR2: MGHRA and YSYEKL. CDR3 residues: CASSQDSFGDTQYF. CDR3 DNA sequence: TGCGCCAGCAGCCAAGACTCCTTTGGAGATACGCAGTATTTT.